The 17 T cell receptor beta chains below were found in one sample sequenced in a study of PD-1 blockade in classical Hodgkin lymphoma. The time point here: cycle 4 day 1 (C4D1), after 5 to 7 weeks of nivolumab. Every single patient, without exception, relapsed after autologous stem cell transplantation, and brentuximab vedotin exposure varied. TCRdb's copy holds only in-frame clones and misses some; the assay was immunoSEQ multiplex PCR. This sample yields over 20,000 clones, of which more than 75% are seen a single time; more than 5.5% belongs to the top ten. The specimen comprised peripheral blood mononuclear cells (PBMCs), sampled before the fourth cycle of nivolumab. Source of these receptors: a human donor with classical Hodgkin lymphoma.

The chain recombines TRBV9 with TRBJ1-1; D gene ambiguous. Trimming cost V 5 bases and J 2 bases, with 16 bases left between them. Per the germline V gene, CDR1 is SGDLS and CDR2 is YYNGEE. CDR3 size: 15 residues. CDR3 in DNA: TGTGCCAGCAGGCCGACCCACGTCAGTAACACTGAAGCTTTCTTT. It yields the protein CASRPTHVSNTEAFF.

This sequence joins TRBV5-1 and TRBJ2-3; a possible D gene is TRBD1 (5 bases). The V end was cut by 0 bases, the J end by 6 bases, with 5 bases between. The CDR3 spans 12 residues. CDR1 and CDR2 from the germline V gene are SGHRS and YFSETQ. In DNA form, the CDR3 reads TGCGCCAGCAGCTTGGAGGGGGATACGCAGTATTTT. Its translation is CASSLEGDTQYF. Together with reference TRBV5-1 and TRBJ2-3, the CDR3 gives the full variable domain: KAGVTQTPRYLIKTRGQQVTLSCSPISGHRSVSWYQQTPGQGLQFLFEYFSETQRNKGNFPGRFSGRQFSNSRSEMNVSTLELGDSALYLCASSLEGDTQYFGPGTRLTVL.

The rearrangement uses TRBV9 and TRBJ1-1, with unresolved D. V lost 0 bases to trimming and J lost 0 bases, with 15 bases between them. This CDR3 region has 17 residues. CDR1 is SGDLS, CDR2 YYNGEE, per germline. CDR3: CASSVAGRIPMNTEAFF. The CDR3 coding sequence is TGTGCCAGCAGCGTAGCTGGGAGGATTCCCATGAACACTGAAGCTTTCTTT.

This clone was seen more than once but under ten times. The genes are TRBV6-6 and TRBJ1-2, with 8 nucleotides matching TRBD1. Germline CDR1 is MNHNY and CDR2 is SVGAGI (reference sequence). This CDR3 has 12 residues. V was clipped by 6 bases and J by 7 bases; unmatched bases: 4. The CDR3 sequence is CASRTGEGGYTF. CDR3 in DNA: TGTGCCAGCAGGACAGGGGAGGGTGGCTACACCTTC.

This clone has just a few counts. The chain recombines TRBV7-3 with TRBJ1-6; D is possibly TRBD1 (6 bases). CDR3 size: 14 residues. Germline CDR1 is SGHTA and CDR2 is FQGTGA. With 4 bases removed from V and 5 bases from J, the gap between germline ends came to 9 bases. CDR3 bases: TGTGCCAGCAGCTATGCAGGGGATAATTCACCCCTCCACTTT. Translated: CASSYAGDNSPLHF.

This rearrangement joins TRBV9 to TRBJ2-5; D possibly matches TRBD1 or TRBD2 (6 bases each). This CDR3 has 14 residues. Trimming took 0 bases from V and 5 from J, leaving 11 bases between them. Germline-derived CDR1 and CDR2 are SGDLS and YYNGEE. The CDR3 nucleotides read TGTGCCAGCAGCGTAGTGGGGGGCGCGGAGACCCAGTACTTC. Protein product: CASSVVGGAETQYF.

The chain carries TRBV28 and TRBJ2-7; TRBD1 aligns across 9 bases. CDR1 MDHEN and CDR2 SYDVKM come from the germline V gene. V gave up 6 bases and J gave up 6 bases; unmatched junction bases: 12. The CDR3 runs to 15 residues. The CDR3 reads CASRDPGTGNVEQYF. The CDR3 bases are TGTGCCAGCAGGGACCCCGGGACAGGGAATGTCGAGCAGTACTTC.

The chain employs TRBV18 and TRBJ1-5; D gene unclear. Germline loops: CDR1 KGHSH, CDR2 LQKENI. Trimming stripped 3 bases from V and 7 bases from J, with 13 bases between. This CDR3 region has 14 residues. The CDR3 DNA is TGTGCCAGCTCACCTATGTCAACGGGGCAGCCCCAGCATTTT. Amino acids: CASSPMSTGQPQHF.

The chain links TRBV6-4 to TRBJ1-2; possible D gene TRBD1, 5 bases. This CDR3 has 13 amino acids. Deletions cut 5 bases from V and 7 bases from J, with 14 bases between. Germline CDR1 and CDR2: MRHNA and SNTAGT. The CDR3 sequence is CASSTSRQGGYTF. The CDR3 DNA is TGTGCCAGCAGTACCTCCCGTCAGGGTGGCTACACCTTC.

V is TRBV2 and J is TRBJ1-2; 8 nucleotides align to TRBD1. The germline V gene has CDR1 SNHLY and CDR2 FYNNEI. The CDR3 spans 14 residues. Trimming took 5 bases from V and 4 from J; bases not matched to a gene: 6. CDR3 sequence: CASSSGTGPYGYTF. CDR3 DNA sequence: TGTGCCAGCAGTTCCGGGACAGGCCCCTATGGCTACACCTTC.

This clone occurred a few times. V is TRBV18 and J is TRBJ2-5; TRBD1 might be the D (6 bases). The CDR3 has 13 residues. V was cut by 4 bases and J by 4 bases, with 10 bases left in between. Germline-derived CDR1 and CDR2 are KGHSH and LQKENI. DNA of the CDR3: TGTGCCAGCTCACTACAGGACAGAGAGACCCAGTACTTC. Encoded protein: CASSLQDRETQYF.

The J gene is TRBJ2-7, the V gene TRBV7-9; tentative D call: TRBD2 (6 bases). The V gene's germline CDR1 is SEHNR and CDR2 FQNEAQ (reference sequence). Trimming removed 4 bases from V and 0 bases from J, with 13 bases in between. This CDR3 contains 15 residues. The CDR3 here is CASSYLTGGSYEQYF. CDR3 coding DNA: TGTGCCAGCAGCTACCTGACCGGGGGCTCCTACGAGCAGTACTTC.

The chain combines TRBV18 with TRBJ1-1; D ambiguous. Germline-derived CDR1 and CDR2 are KGHSH and LQKENI. V lost 0 bases and J lost 0, with 11 bases in between. There are 16 residues in the CDR3. CDR3 in DNA: TGTGCCAGCTCACCACCGGGCCCGTGGGTGAACACTGAAGCTTTCTTT. Encoded protein: CASSPPGPWVNTEAFF.

This chain connects TRBV7-2 to TRBJ1-2; D possibly corresponds to TRBD1 (6 bases). V was shortened by 6 bases and J by 4 bases, with 15 bases between the two germline ends. CDR3 length equals 14 residues. Germline loops: CDR1 SGHTA, CDR2 FQGNSA. The CDR3, as DNA: TGTGCCAGCAGGGACAGAAAGGGCACCTATGGCTACACCTTC. Its protein is CASRDRKGTYGYTF.

This chain links TRBV9 with TRBJ2-1; 8 bases agree with TRBD1. J gave up 2 bases and V 4 bases, and 14 bases lay outside the gene matches. This CDR3 contains 18 residues. Germline V CDR1 and CDR2: SGDLS, YYNGEE. The CDR3 coding sequence is TGTGCCAGCAGCTTGAGGAGCCCAGGGGGCGCCCCCTACAATGAGCAGTTCTTC. Translated: CASSLRSPGGAPYNEQFF. The whole variable domain, remainder taken from reference TRBV9 and TRBJ2-1, is DSGVTQTPKHLITATGQRVTLRCSPRSGDLSVYWYQQSLDQGLQFLIQYYNGEERAKGNILERFSAQQFPDLHSELNLSSLELGDSALYFCASSLRSPGGAPYNEQFFGPGTRLTVL.

This clone was seen a handful of times. The chain combines TRBV25-1 with TRBJ1-2; D perhaps matches TRBD1 (5 bases). CDR3 length: 14 residues. The V gene lost 6 bases and the J gene lost 4 bases, with 15 bases spanning the gap. The germline CDR1 and CDR2 sequences are MGHDK and SYGVNS. The CDR3 reads CASSRHSTAYGYTF. The CDR3 DNA reads as TGTGCCAGCAGCAGGCATTCGACAGCCTATGGCTACACCTTC.

V gene TRBV27 combines with J gene TRBJ1-4, with D possibly being TRBD1 (6 bases). Trimming took off 8 bases at V and 5 bases at J, with 15 bases between the two ends. The CDR3 covers 14 residues. The germline V gene has CDR1 MNHEY and CDR2 SMNVEV (reference sequence). CDR3 in DNA: TGTGCCAGCGGTCTCAGGGGAGTAAATGAAAAACTGTTTTTT. It codes for CASGLRGVNEKLFF.